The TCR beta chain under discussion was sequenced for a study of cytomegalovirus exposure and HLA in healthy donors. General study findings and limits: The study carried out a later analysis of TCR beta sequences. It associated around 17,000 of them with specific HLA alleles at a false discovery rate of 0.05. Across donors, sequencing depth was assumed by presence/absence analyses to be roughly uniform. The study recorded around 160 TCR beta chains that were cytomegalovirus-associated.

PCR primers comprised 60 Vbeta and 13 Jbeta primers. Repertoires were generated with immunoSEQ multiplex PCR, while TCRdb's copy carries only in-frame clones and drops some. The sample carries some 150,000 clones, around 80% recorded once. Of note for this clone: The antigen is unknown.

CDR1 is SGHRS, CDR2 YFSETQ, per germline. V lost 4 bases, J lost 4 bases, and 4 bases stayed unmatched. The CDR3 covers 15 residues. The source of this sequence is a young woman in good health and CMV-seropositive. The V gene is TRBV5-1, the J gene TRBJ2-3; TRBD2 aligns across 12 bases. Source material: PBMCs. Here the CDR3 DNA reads TGCGCCAGCAGCCTGACTAGCGGGGGCGCAGATACGCAGTATTTT. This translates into CASSLTSGGADTQYF.